The 23 T cell receptor beta chains presented below share a single source sample, sequenced in a study of blood T cells in healthy people across ages. Combining a sample-barcoded 5' primer with a J-beta primer mix, a second PCR ran for roughly 7 to 12 cycles. MiXCR, applied by TCRdb to the 5' RACE reads, yields one record per CDR3 protein. This sample yields roughly 800,000 distinct CDR3 sequences, of which nearly 60% are seen a single time; about 20% belongs to the top ten. Material: blood. The receptors shown here come from a young man in good health.

The rearrangement joins TRBV12-3 or TRBV12-4 to TRBJ2-1; D not certain. Trimming stripped 2 bases from V and 12 bases from J, with 11 bases between. This CDR3 comprises 12 residues. CDR3 DNA sequence: TGTGCCAGCAGTTTAATGTCTGGTGGGCAGTTCTTC. This translates into CASSLMSGGQFF.

V is TRBV29-1 and J is TRBJ1-4; a possible D gene is TRBD1 (5 bases). The germline gives CDR1 SQVTM, CDR2 ANQGSEA. The CDR3 is made up of 16 amino acids. V gave up 4 bases and J gave up 0 bases, with 15 bases separating them. CDR3 protein: CSVGRVAGATNEKLFF. Here the CDR3 DNA reads TGCAGCGTTGGACGTGTTGCGGGGGCAACTAATGAAAAACTGTTTTTT.

V usage is TRBV15 and J usage is TRBJ2-7, with a weak D call TRBD2 (6 bases). Looked up from germline, CDR1 is LNHNV and CDR2 is YYDKDF (reference sequence). This CDR3 spans 15 amino acids. Between the trimmed V and J ends, which lost 1 base and 0 bases, there was a span of 10 bases. CDR3 residues: CATSRGRGASYEQYF. CDR3 in DNA: TGTGCCACCAGCAGAGGCCGCGGGGCCTCCTACGAGCAGTACTTC. The full variable domain, its missing parts supplied by reference TRBV15 and TRBJ2-7, is DAMVIQNPRYQVTQFGKPVTLSCSQTLNHNVMYWYQQKSSQAPKLLFHYYDKDFNNEADTPDNFQSRRPNTSFCFLDIRSPGLGDTAMYLCATSRGRGASYEQYFGPGTRLTVT.

The genes are TRBV4-3 and TRBJ2-3, with 7 bases that match TRBD2. The V and J ends lost 1 base and 2 bases, in that order; junction bases with no gene match: 6. The CDR3 is 16 residues long. CDR1 is LGHNA, CDR2 YSLEER, per germline. DNA for the CDR3: TGCGCCAGCAGCCAAGTGGGGAGGGCCTACACAGATACGCAGTATTTT. Translated: CASSQVGRAYTDTQYF.

This chain joins TRBV28 and TRBJ2-5, with 11 bases lining up with TRBD1. V dropped 5 bases and J dropped 3; count of bases not matched to a gene: 5. The CDR3 length is 15 residues. Germline CDR1 MDHEN, CDR2 SYDVKM. CDR3 region: CASSGPGQGEETQYF. The CDR3 DNA is TGTGCCAGCAGTGGACCGGGACAGGGGGAAGAGACCCAGTACTTC.

This clonotype was seen a handful of times. This chain connects TRBV29-1 to TRBJ2-3; 14 nucleotides align to TRBD2. The CDR3 has 16 amino acids. Germline CDR1 is SQVTM and CDR2 is ANQGSEA. With V trimmed by 8 bases and J by 4 bases, 11 bases remained unmatched. Here the CDR3 reads CSTAGLAGDVADTQYF. The CDR3 DNA sequence: TGCAGCACCGCGGGACTAGCGGGAGATGTTGCAGATACGCAGTATTTT.

J is TRBJ2-3 and V is TRBV4-3; 7 bases align to TRBD2. Germline CDR1 is LGHNA and CDR2 is YSLEER. This CDR3 is 17 amino acids long. The J segment lost 3 bases and the V segment lost 0 bases, leaving 9 bases of the junction unmatched. CDR3: CASSQDRGDLVTDTQYF. The CDR3 DNA is TGCGCCAGCAGCCAAGATCGGGGGGACCTGGTGACAGATACGCAGTATTTT.

Here the CDR3 reads CSARGFTRDGYTF. Written as DNA, the CDR3 is TGCAGTGCTAGAGGATTTACTAGGGATGGCTACACCTTC. The chain has TRBV20-1 and TRBJ1-2; D is uncertain. CDR3 size: 13 residues. Between the trimmed V and J ends, which lost 1 base and 6 bases, there was a span of 12 bases. CDR1 is DFQATT, CDR2 SNEGSKA, per germline (reference sequence).

The V gene is TRBV20-1, the J gene TRBJ2-1; 8 bases agree with TRBD1. V lost 3 bases, J lost 6 bases, and 10 bases stayed unmatched. Germline V lookup: CDR1 DFQATT, CDR2 SNEGSKA (reference sequence). This CDR3 has 15 residues. CDR3: CSARSYQGAANEQFF. The CDR3 DNA reads as TGCAGTGCTAGGTCGTACCAGGGGGCTGCCAATGAGCAGTTCTTC.

The chain carries TRBV30 and TRBJ1-2; no definite D call. CDR1 is GTSNPN and CDR2 is SVGIG in the germline V gene (reference sequence). The CDR3 covers 11 residues. Trimming cost V 5 bases and J 4 bases, with 8 bases left between them. CDR3 loop: CAWDPGYGYTF. In nucleotides, the CDR3 is TGTGCCTGGGACCCCGGCTATGGCTACACCTTC.

This clonotype has only one observation. The chain carries TRBV10-1 and TRBJ2-1; D is possibly TRBD1 or TRBD2 (5 bases each). With 5 bases removed from V and 7 bases from J, the gap between germline ends came to 15 bases. The CDR3 spans 14 residues. Germline loops: CDR1 WNHNN, CDR2 SYGVQD (reference sequence). The CDR3 region is CASSNLRGLNEQFF. The CDR3 region has the DNA TGCGCCAGCAGTAATCTACGGGGCTTAAATGAGCAGTTCTTC.

The chain is built from TRBV5-1 and TRBJ2-1; 7 nucleotides agree with TRBD1. CDR1 SGHRS and CDR2 YFSETQ come from the germline V gene. The CDR3 length is 11 residues. J lost 15 bases, V lost 5 bases, and 8 bases had no gene match. In DNA, the CDR3 is TGCGCCAGCAGTACAGGGGTGGTTCGGTTCTTC. Translated: CASSTGVVRFF.

The chain employs TRBV7-2 and TRBJ2-7, with TRBD1 matching 9 bases. The trim removed 5 bases at V and 7 bases at J, leaving 12 bases unmatched. The CDR3 runs 15 residues. CDR1 is SGHTA, CDR2 FQGNSA, per germline. The CDR3 is CASSLSRQGDNEQYF. Written as DNA, the CDR3 is TGTGCCAGCAGCCTAAGTCGACAGGGGGACAATGAGCAGTACTTC.

The chain combines TRBV20-1 with TRBJ1-2; the D is unclear. CDR1 and CDR2 (germline): DFQATT, SNEGSKA (reference sequence). Trimming cost V 6 bases and J 3 bases, with 14 bases left between them. The CDR3 is 13 amino acids. The CDR3 DNA is TGCAGTGCAAAGACGGACGGGTACTATGGCTACACCTTC. Protein sequence: CSAKTDGYYGYTF.

This clonotype was observed a handful of times. The chain joins TRBV7-3 to TRBJ1-2, with no clear D. V gave up 1 base and J gave up 8 bases, with 11 bases separating them. This CDR3 is 13 amino acids long. Germline loops: CDR1 SGHTA, CDR2 FQGTGA. DNA of the CDR3: TGTGCCAGCAGCTTAATGGGCGGAGTCGGCTACACCTTC. Encoded protein: CASSLMGGVGYTF.

This clonotype was detected only a few times. The chain recombines TRBV29-1 with TRBJ2-1, with D possibly matching TRBD2 (5 bases). The CDR3 consists of 11 residues. The germline V and J ends were trimmed by 7 bases and 9 bases, with 13 bases remaining between them. CDR1 and CDR2 (germline): SQVTM, ANQGSEA. In DNA, the CDR3 is TGCAGCGGCGGACTGGGCTCTGAGCAGTTCTTC. It is translated as CSGGLGSEQFF.

The chain combines TRBV20-1 with TRBJ2-3; the match to TRBD2 covers 9 bases. Germline lookup yields CDR1 DFQATT and CDR2 SNEGSKA (reference sequence). V dropped 6 bases and J dropped 5; count of bases not matched to a gene: 15. The CDR3 sequence is 16 residues long. CDR3 nucleotides: TGCAGTGCCATTCCCCTAGCGGGGTTTCATGGAGATACGCAGTATTTT. Its translation: CSAIPLAGFHGDTQYF.

This chain connects TRBV7-2 to TRBJ2-7; either TRBD1 or TRBD2 may fit D (5 bases each). This CDR3 is built from 15 residues. The V gene lost 3 bases and the J gene lost 10 bases, with 22 bases spanning the gap. The germline CDR1 and CDR2 sequences are SGHTA and FQGNSA. CDR3 region: CASSFGRDQKNTQYF. The CDR3, as DNA: TGTGCCAGCAGCTTTGGCAGGGACCAAAAAAACACTCAGTACTTC.

This clonotype appeared a few times. This sequence joins TRBV29-1 and TRBJ1-4, with D hard to call. V lost 6 bases to trimming and J lost 4 bases, with 9 bases between them. This CDR3 is 12 amino acids long. The germline V gene has CDR1 SQVTM and CDR2 ANQGSEA. The CDR3 loop reads CSVGFFNEKLFF. DNA of the CDR3: TGCAGCGTCGGATTCTTTAATGAAAAACTGTTTTTT.

This clonotype has more than one count but fewer than ten. The chain couples TRBV4-3 to TRBJ2-5; 11 positions match TRBD1. The CDR3 is 16 amino acids. The junction had 10 bases not matched to a gene; V was cut back by 2 bases and J by 8 bases. CDR1 is LGHNA, CDR2 YSLEER, per germline. The CDR3 DNA is TGCGCCAGCAGCCAACAAACCGGGACAGGGGGAAAAACCCAGTACTTC. This sequence encodes CASSQQTGTGGKTQYF.

This clonotype was observed a handful of times. This chain links TRBV29-1 with TRBJ2-4; 7 nucleotides match TRBD1. The J call may be faulty, since TRBJ2-5 better matches the DNA end. CDR1 and CDR2 from the germline V gene are SQVTM and ANQGSEA. The CDR3 totals 15 residues. CDR3 in amino acids: CSVGRGAGGLQTQYF. Written as DNA, the CDR3 is TGCAGCGTTGGTCGAGGTGCAGGGGGTCTCCAGACCCAGTACTTC.

This chain joins TRBV7-2 and TRBJ2-5; maybe TRBD2 (5 bases). The last part of the DNA fits TRBJ2-7 better; the J call may be wrong. Germline V gives CDR1 SGHTA, CDR2 FQGNSA. The CDR3 is 14 residues long. CDR3 sequence: CASSVYGNSYEQYF. The CDR3 coding sequence is TGTGCCAGCAGCGTCTACGGGAATAGCTACGAGCAGTACTTC.

This rearrangement joins TRBV9 to TRBJ2-7; perhaps TRBD1 as D (6 bases). Germline lookup yields CDR1 SGDLS and CDR2 YYNGEE. CDR3 length: 13 amino acids. V lost 4 bases to trimming and J lost 3 bases, with 11 bases between them. This chain's CDR3 is CASSPKQGYEQYF. The CDR3 bases are TGTGCCAGCAGCCCAAAACAGGGCTACGAGCAGTACTTC. The variable domain in full, with the rest retrieved from reference TRBV9 and TRBJ2-7, is DSGVTQTPKHLITATGQRVTLRCSPRSGDLSVYWYQQSLDQGLQFLIQYYNGEERAKGNILERFSAQQFPDLHSELNLSSLELGDSALYFCASSPKQGYEQYFGPGTRLTVT.